This TCR beta chain comes out of a study of beta chain features in type 1 diabetes (dated by TCRdb to 2017 to 2018). At the level of the whole study: Mean age, gender distribution, total cell number and subset yield did not differ between patients and healthy donors. Across all samples, about 110 million sorted cells were examined, and cell number per subset correlated strongly with RNA yield. The study compared TCRB repertoires of sorted circulating CD4+ T cell subsets between recently diagnosed type 1 diabetes patients and matched healthy donors. Whereas all 28 donors provided naive and central memory subsets, regulatory and stem cell-like memory subsets were isolated from just 8 patients and about 8 healthy donors.

A single peripheral blood draw of approximately 100 mL on average was collected from each donor into heparinised tubes. Using a panel that included CD45RO, CCR7, CD25, CD127, CD95 and CD27, naive, central memory, regulatory and stem cell-like memory CD4+ T cells were sorted on a BD FACSAria II. A purity above 98% was achieved for all sorted populations. Right away, PBMCs were isolated by Lymphoprep density gradient centrifugation and were stained directly, with no culture step. To minimize batch effects, samples were stained and sorted in pairs, one healthy donor with one patient per experiment. As to this clone: Its binding antigen is unknown. No quality values exist for individual bases; no much larger clone is one base distant.

The High Capacity cDNA Reverse Transcription Kit was used to reverse transcribe all of the isolated RNA, meaning that expressed TCRB transcripts were what got sequenced. Naive, central memory and regulatory T cell samples underwent deep immunoSEQ sequencing, averaging about 3.3 million total reads per sample. Sorted cells were lysed in RLT buffer and RNA was extracted with DNase-treated RNeasy Micro or Mini kits, depending on cell number. To prevent cross-contamination, each cell subset was processed individually, whereas patient and healthy donor samples were processed jointly. The immunoSEQ multiplex PCR was used to amplify TCRB sequences from cDNA, generating 87-bp fragments that spanned the CDR3 region. Sequencing of the amplicons was done on the Illumina HiSeq platform. The study's own analysis went as follows. PCR bias was corrected computationally using synthetic template baselines, and reads within Hamming distance 2 were collapsed, with unmergeable singletons discarded. By aligning reads against IMGT, V, D and J genes, CDR3 length, and insertions or deletions at six rearrangement sites were assigned. Within each subset, clonotype counts were normalized to sorted cell number, after which true diversity and Gini coefficients were computed with the tcR R package. The overlap coefficient, calculated on TCRB nucleotide sequences, was used to quantify repertoire sharing. As a proxy for the pre-selection repertoire, out-of-frame TCRB sequences from naive cells were analyzed. The table was pulled from immuneACCESS by TCRdb, which kept in-frame rearrangements only. Such tables lose some clones; where checked, under half of the loss comes from unresolved V genes, and the rest has no known cause. That table gives V, J and clone size, and the DNA gave D and trimming. A total of hundreds of thousands of clones appear in this sample, around a sixth of them only once. Roughly 0.098% of the sample lies in the top ten.

The CDR1 and CDR2 encoded by the germline V gene (reference sequence) are SEHNR and FQNEAQ. V trim: 5 bases; J trim: 10 bases; unmatched bases: 7. The cysteine opens and the phenylalanine closes a CDR3 of 12 amino acids. Kept here is only the CDR3 DNA, which spans 36 bases and is read in frame from base 1. The paper as a whole reports these results and caveats: Shorter templates might be favored by PCR, yet because patient and control samples were amplified and corrected together, any such skew would affect both groups equally. Patients with type 1 diabetes made fewer insertions and deleted more nucleotides at VDJ recombination sites, implying thymic rearrangement abnormalities. Because small numbers of individuals were included in the HLA sub-analyses, any influence of HLA type on TCRB rearrangement was left unresolved. A moderate but significant shortening of TCRB CDR3 length was observed in type 1 diabetes patients in all four CD4+ subsets. Because cDNA was sequenced instead of genomic DNA, activated cells with high expression could be over-represented, although the groups did not differ in activation or CD3 levels. The naive, central memory and regulatory TCRB repertoires appeared to resemble one another more closely among patients than among healthy donors.

The chain is made from TRBV7-9 and TRBJ1-1, with 7 bases in between that match TRBD1. The sample was naive CD4+ T cells from blood. The cell subset or site label, read with the paper, signifies: true naive CD4+ T cells. The clonotype comes from a man between 18 and 35 years old in good health. The DNA sequence reads TGTGCCAGCAGCGCACAGGGGAGTGGAGCTTTCTTT. This translates into CASSAQGSGAFF.